This TCR beta chain was documented in a study of OX40 agonist ivuxolimab in advanced cancers. Concerning this clone itself: As yet, its antigen is unknown.

Germline V gene sequence: CDR1 MNHNY, CDR2 SVGAGI (reference sequence). Trimming removed 1 base at V and 7 bases at J, with 14 bases between. This CDR3 comprises 14 residues. The study, taken as a whole, reports: Clonal expansion by week 6 occurred in CD4+ and CD8+ blood T cells (at 0.1 to 3.0 mg/kg). The study found that CD8+ T cells averaged more expanded clones than CD4+.

Samples were taken at baseline and on day 1 of cycles 4 and 7. The assay was immunoSEQ multiplex PCR, and TCRdb's table has in-frame clones only and misses some. The data contain roughly 48,000 clones, nearly 80% of them singletons. This sequence originates from an adult with an advanced solid tumor such as melanoma, head and neck, liver or kidney cancer. This sample comprised CD4+ or CD8+ T cells sorted from blood, obtained in a trial of the OX40 agonist ivuxolimab. The chain has TRBV6-6 and TRBJ2-7; D might be TRBD2 (6 bases). The CDR3 is CASSYWTGAKEQYF. The DNA of the CDR3 is TGTGCCAGCAGTTACTGGACGGGAGCCAAAGAGCAGTACTTC.